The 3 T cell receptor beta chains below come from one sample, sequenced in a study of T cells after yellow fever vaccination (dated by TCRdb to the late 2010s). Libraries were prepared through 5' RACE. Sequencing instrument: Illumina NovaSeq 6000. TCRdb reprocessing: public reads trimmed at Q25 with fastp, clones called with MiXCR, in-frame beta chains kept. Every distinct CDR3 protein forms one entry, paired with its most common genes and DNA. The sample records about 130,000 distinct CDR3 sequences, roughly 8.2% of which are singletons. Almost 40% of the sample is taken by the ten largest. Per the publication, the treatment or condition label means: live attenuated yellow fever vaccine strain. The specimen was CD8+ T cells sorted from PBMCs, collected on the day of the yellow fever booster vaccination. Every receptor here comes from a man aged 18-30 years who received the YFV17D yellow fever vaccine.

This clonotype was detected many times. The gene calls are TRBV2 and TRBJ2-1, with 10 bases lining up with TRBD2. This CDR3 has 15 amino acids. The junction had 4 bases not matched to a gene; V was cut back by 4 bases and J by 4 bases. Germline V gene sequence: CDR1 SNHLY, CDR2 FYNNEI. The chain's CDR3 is CASSVTSGEYNEQFF. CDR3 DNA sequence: TGTGCCAGCAGTGTTACTAGCGGGGAGTACAATGAGCAGTTCTTC.

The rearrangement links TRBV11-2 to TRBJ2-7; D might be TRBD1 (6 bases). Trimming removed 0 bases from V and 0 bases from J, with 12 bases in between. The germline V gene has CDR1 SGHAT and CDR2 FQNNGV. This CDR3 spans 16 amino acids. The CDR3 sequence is CASSLDLVGGSYEQYF. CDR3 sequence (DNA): TGTGCCAGCAGCTTAGATCTGGTAGGGGGCTCCTACGAGCAGTACTTC.

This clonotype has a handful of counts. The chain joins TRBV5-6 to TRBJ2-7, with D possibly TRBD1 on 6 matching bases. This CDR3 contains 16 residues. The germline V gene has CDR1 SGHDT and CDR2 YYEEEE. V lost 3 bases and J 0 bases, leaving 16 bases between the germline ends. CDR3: CASSSLGAPSSYEQYF. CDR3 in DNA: TGTGCCAGCAGCTCCCTGGGGGCCCCATCCTCCTACGAGCAGTACTTC. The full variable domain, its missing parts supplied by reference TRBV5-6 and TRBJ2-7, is DAGVTQSPTHLIKTRGQQVTLRCSPKSGHDTVSWYQQALGQGPQFIFQYYEEEERQRGNFPDRFSGHQFPNYSSELNVNALLLGDSALYLCASSSLGAPSSYEQYFGPGTRLTVT.